The 32 T cell receptor beta chains reported below all come from one sample, sequenced in a study of T cells in localized non-small cell lung cancer. Only in-frame clones appear in the TCRdb table, and some are missing; sequencing was by immunoSEQ multiplex PCR. Of about 24,000 clones listed, about 90% are singletons. This sample comprised peripheral blood, obtained before any cancer treatment. These receptors originate from a male donor older than 55 with stage I squamous cell lung carcinoma.

J is TRBJ2-6 and V is TRBV7-2; tentatively, D is TRBD1 (8 bases). Germline lookup yields CDR1 SGHTA and CDR2 FQGNSA. The CDR3 contains 15 residues. Trimming left V 6 bases short and J 11 bases short, with 20 bases between. CDR3 amino acids: CASRDRGGPRDVLTF. The CDR3 nucleotides read TGTGCCAGCAGAGACAGGGGAGGGCCAAGAGACGTCCTGACTTTC.

The chain couples TRBV5-1 to TRBJ2-3; D is ambiguous. Trimming removed 4 bases from V and 3 bases from J, with 12 bases in between. The germline V gene has CDR1 SGHRS and CDR2 YFSETQ. The CDR3 covers 14 residues. This chain's CDR3 is CASSPRIGTDTQYF. Here the CDR3 DNA reads TGCGCCAGCAGCCCCAGAATAGGGACAGATACGCAGTATTTT.

CDR3 bases: TGTGCCAGCAGTGGACAGGGGAGAAATGAGCAGTTCTTC. Translation gives CASSGQGRNEQFF. This chain links TRBV6-5 with TRBJ2-1; TRBD1 matches 9 bases. With V trimmed by 5 bases and J by 7 bases, 3 bases remained unmatched. The V gene's germline CDR1 is MNHEY and CDR2 SVGAGI. CDR3 length: 13 residues.

The chain has TRBV10-3 and TRBJ1-1; no definite D call. The length of the CDR3 is 13 residues. Germline lookup yields CDR1 ENHRY and CDR2 SYGVKD. V was pared by 6 bases and J by 1 base, with 9 bases between. The CDR3 protein is CAISPVGNTEAFF. In nucleotides, the CDR3 is TGTGCCATCAGCCCTGTGGGGAACACTGAAGCTTTCTTT.

The sample holds one count of this clone. The chain recombines TRBV5-4 with TRBJ2-7; D is possibly TRBD1 (6 bases). CDR3 size: 15 residues. The V gene lost 4 bases and the J gene lost 7 bases, with 21 bases spanning the gap. From germline, CDR1 is SGHNT and CDR2 YYREEE (reference sequence). The CDR3 DNA reads TGTGCCAGCAGCCAAAACCCACAGGGCAATATGGAGCAGTACTTC. Its translation is CASSQNPQGNMEQYF.

The gene calls are TRBV5-4 and TRBJ2-7, with 7 bases aligning to TRBD1. With V trimmed by 0 bases and J by 5 bases, 8 bases remained unmatched. Germline values: CDR1 SGHNT, CDR2 YYREEE (reference sequence). This CDR3 contains 15 residues. The CDR3 here is CASSLAVTGVNEQYF. DNA for the CDR3: TGTGCCAGCAGCTTGGCCGTTACAGGGGTGAACGAGCAGTACTTC. Filled out from reference TRBV5-4 and TRBJ2-7, the complete variable domain reads ETGVTQSPTHLIKTRGQQVTLRCSSQSGHNTVSWYQQALGQGPQFIFQYYREEENGRGNFPPRFSGLQFPNYSSELNVNALELDDSALYLCASSLAVTGVNEQYFGPGTRLTVT.

This chain links TRBV10-2 with TRBJ1-4, with 10 bases aligning to TRBD1. V lost 7 bases, J lost 5 bases, and 1 base stayed unmatched. The CDR3 loop spans 13 amino acids. Germline loops: CDR1 WSHSY, CDR2 SAAADI. For the CDR3, the DNA is TGCGCCAGCAAGGGACAGGGGAATGAAAAACTGTTTTTT. Translated, it gives CASKGQGNEKLFF.

As for this clone: At one of its ends the junction is not consistent with the germline gene, which may arise from a read error. The genes are TRBV18 and TRBJ2-1; 8 bases align to TRBD2. CDR3 length: 13 amino acids. Germline V lookup: CDR1 KGHSH, CDR2 LQKENI. This CDR3 is CASSPGASGPPVF. The CDR3, as DNA: TGTGCCAGCTCACCCGGGGCTAGCGGGCCCCCAGTCTTC.

This chain joins TRBV5-1 and TRBJ1-1; unclear D gene. This CDR3 spans 13 amino acids. CDR1 SGHRS and CDR2 YFSETQ come from the germline V gene. V dropped 0 bases and J dropped 8 bases, with 11 bases sitting between them. The CDR3 region is CASSLGLAGEAFF. The DNA of the CDR3 is TGCGCCAGCAGCTTGGGTTTGGCAGGAGAAGCTTTCTTT.

The CDR3 sequence: CAISGVGGGEQYF. The DNA of the CDR3 is TGTGCCATCAGTGGAGTGGGAGGGGGCGAGCAGTACTTC. The gene calls are TRBV10-3 and TRBJ2-7; D might be TRBD2 (7 bases). The CDR3 is made up of 13 amino acids. Germline V gene data show CDR1 as ENHRY and CDR2 as SYGVKD. V lost 4 bases and J lost 6, with 13 bases in between.

The CDR3 loop reads CASSSDTGRYGYTF. The CDR3 DNA reads TGCGCCAGCAGCTCAGATACAGGAAGATATGGCTACACCTTC. The genes are TRBV5-1 and TRBJ1-2, with a weak D call TRBD1 (5 bases). The CDR3 length is 14 residues. Germline-derived CDR1 and CDR2 are SGHRS and YFSETQ. V was trimmed by 3 bases and J by 5 bases, leaving 14 bases between them.

The rearrangement links TRBV6-4 to TRBJ2-2; D is undetermined. The CDR3 is made up of 15 amino acids. The germline V gene has CDR1 MRHNA and CDR2 SNTAGT. Trimming left V 7 bases short and J 7 bases short, with 19 bases between. The CDR3 region has the DNA TGTGCCAGCACAAAAAAACGGGTTAACGGCGGGGAGCTGTTTTTT. Residues: CASTKKRVNGGELFF.

This chain uses TRBV11-3 with TRBJ1-3; D unclear. CDR3 length: 14 residues. CDR1 SGHNT and CDR2 YENEEA come from the germline V gene. V was clipped by 4 bases and J by 4 bases, with 11 bases between them. CDR3 sequence reads: CASSSQESGNTIYF. The CDR3 nucleotides read TGTGCCAGCAGCTCTCAGGAGTCCGGAAACACCATATATTTT.

The V gene is TRBV11-2, the J gene TRBJ2-7; D perhaps matches TRBD2 (5 bases). Trimming cost V 1 base and J 1 base, with 11 bases left between them. The germline V gene encodes CDR1 SGHAT and CDR2 FQNNGV. The CDR3 has 15 amino acids. CDR3 in amino acids: CASSLVGAYSYEQYF. The DNA of the CDR3 is TGTGCCAGCAGCTTAGTGGGAGCGTATTCCTACGAGCAGTACTTC. Variable domain in full (rest from reference TRBV11-2 and TRBJ2-7): EAGVAQSPRYKIIEKRQSVAFWCNPISGHATLYWYQQILGQGPKLLIQFQNNGVVDDSQLPKDRFSAERLKGVDSTLKIQPAKLEDSAVYLCASSLVGAYSYEQYFGPGTRLTVT.

This clone came up once. V gene TRBV19 combines with J gene TRBJ1-4; D is uncertain. Trimming stripped 8 bases from V and 10 bases from J, with 23 bases between. The length of the CDR3 is 15 residues. CDR1 is LNHDA and CDR2 is SQIVND in the germline V gene (reference sequence). The CDR3 DNA is TGTGCCAGTGGATTGGGCCGGGTCACCTCACGAAAACTGTTTTTT. Its translation is CASGLGRVTSRKLFF. The variable domain in full, with the rest retrieved from reference TRBV19 and TRBJ1-4, is DGGITQSPKYLFRKEGQNVTLSCEQNLNHDAMYWYRQDPGQGLRLIYYSQIVNDFQKGDIAEGYSVSREKKESFPLTVTSAQKNPTAFYLCASGLGRVTSRKLFFGSGTQLSVL.

The chain uses TRBV11-3 and TRBJ2-3, with 8 bases that match TRBD1. Germline V gene sequence: CDR1 SGHNT, CDR2 YENEEA. Unmatched junction bases numbered 4, after V lost 5 bases and J lost 0 bases. CDR3 length: 15 residues. CDR3 DNA: TGTGCCAGCAGCCCGCGACAGGGGAGCACAGATACGCAGTATTTT. Protein: CASSPRQGSTDTQYF.

This chain joins TRBV6-5 and TRBJ1-2; 7 bases map to TRBD1. The V segment lost 7 bases and the J segment 3 bases; nucleotides outside the gene matches: 11. The CDR3 consists of 15 residues. Germline V gene lookup returns CDR1 MNHEY and CDR2 SVGAGI. CDR3: CASTFPRDSDYGYTF. DNA for the CDR3: TGTGCCAGCACCTTCCCCCGGGACAGTGACTATGGCTACACCTTC.

The J gene is TRBJ1-3, the V gene TRBV29-1; D uncertain. Deletions cut 5 bases from V and 0 bases from J, with 14 bases between. Per germline, CDR1 SQVTM and CDR2 ANQGSEA. The length of the CDR3 is 15 residues. The chain's CDR3 is CSVIVRRDSGNTIYF. The CDR3 DNA follows: TGCAGCGTTATAGTGCGGCGGGACTCTGGAAACACCATATATTTT.

The chain has TRBV9 and TRBJ1-2, with TRBD1 as a possible D gene (5 bases). Trimming took 0 bases from V and 3 from J, leaving 18 bases between them. CDR3 length equals 17 residues. Germline CDR1 SGDLS, CDR2 YYNGEE. DNA for the CDR3: TGTGCCAGCAGCGTAGGCCCCTCGTGGCAGGGAGACTATGGCTACACCTTC. It encodes CASSVGPSWQGDYGYTF.

V and J are TRBV11-2 and TRBJ2-3; D is undetermined. CDR3 length equals 14 residues. Trimming cost V 0 bases and J 4 bases, with 8 bases left between them. Germline values: CDR1 SGHAT, CDR2 FQNNGV. CDR3 sequence reads: CASSLDNFSDTQYF. In nucleotides, the CDR3 is TGTGCCAGCAGCTTAGATAACTTCTCAGATACGCAGTATTTT. The variable domain in full, with the rest retrieved from reference TRBV11-2 and TRBJ2-3, is EAGVAQSPRYKIIEKRQSVAFWCNPISGHATLYWYQQILGQGPKLLIQFQNNGVVDDSQLPKDRFSAERLKGVDSTLKIQPAKLEDSAVYLCASSLDNFSDTQYFGPGTRLTVL.

This chain connects TRBV7-9 to TRBJ2-1, with D maybe TRBD2 (6 bases). The CDR3 totals 14 residues. The V and J ends lost 0 bases and 6 bases respectively, with 9 bases between them. Germline CDR1 reads SEHNR; CDR2 reads FQNEAQ (reference sequence). CDR3 sequence: CASSLAPAGNEQFF. In DNA, the CDR3 is TGTGCCAGCAGCTTAGCCCCAGCGGGCAATGAGCAGTTCTTC.

The chain combines TRBV7-2 with TRBJ2-7; 8 bases fit TRBD1. In germline, CDR1 is SGHTA, CDR2 FQGNSA. V was clipped by 3 bases and J by 1 base; unmatched bases: 2. There are 14 residues in the CDR3. The CDR3 DNA reads TGTGCCAGCAGCTTCGACAGGGGATCCTACGAGCAGTACTTC. It specifies CASSFDRGSYEQYF.

Points on this clone: Other DNA variants within this sample encode the same CDR3. This rearrangement joins TRBV5-1 to TRBJ2-7, with 8 bases lining up with TRBD2. Germline V gives CDR1 SGHRS, CDR2 YFSETQ. There are 14 residues in the CDR3. V was clipped by 4 bases and J by 3 bases; unmatched bases: 6. The chain's CDR3 is CASSLTSGNYEQYF. CDR3 coding DNA: TGCGCCAGCAGCCTTACTAGCGGCAACTACGAGCAGTACTTC.

The V call is TRBV4-1, the J call TRBJ1-2; a possible D gene is TRBD1 (5 bases). This CDR3 has 16 residues. Germline-derived CDR1 and CDR2 are MGHRA and YSYEKL. Trimming cost V 0 bases and J 1 base, with 12 bases left between them. CDR3 in DNA: TGCGCCAGCAGCCAAGAAGGAGCAGGGTTTAACTATGGCTACACCTTC. It is translated as CASSQEGAGFNYGYTF.

V usage is TRBV11-2 and J usage is TRBJ1-2, with TRBD1 as a possible D gene (6 bases). From germline, CDR1 is SGHAT and CDR2 FQNNGV. Trimming stripped 4 bases from V and 10 bases from J, with 25 bases between. The CDR3 extends over 16 amino acids. The CDR3 DNA is TGTGCCAGCAGCTCCATCCGGACAGAACATAGGGGGGTCTACACCTTC. Its protein is CASSSIRTEHRGVYTF.

The chain couples TRBV19 to TRBJ1-2; D remains ambiguous. This CDR3 is 14 amino acids long. Germline V CDR1 and CDR2: LNHDA, SQIVND (reference sequence). Trimming removed 3 bases from V and 4 bases from J, with 12 bases in between. In nucleotides, the CDR3 is TGTGCCAGTAGTATGGGTCCGACGAGCTATGGCTACACCTTC. Translating gives CASSMGPTSYGYTF. Combining the CDR3 with reference TRBV19 and TRBJ1-2 gives the whole variable domain DGGITQSPKYLFRKEGQNVTLSCEQNLNHDAMYWYRQDPGQGLRLIYYSQIVNDFQKGDIAEGYSVSREKKESFPLTVTSAQKNPTAFYLCASSMGPTSYGYTFGSGTRLTVV.

The chain combines TRBV30 with TRBJ2-3; tentative D call: TRBD2 (6 bases). CDR1 GTSNPN and CDR2 SVGIG come from the germline V gene (reference sequence). Trimming removed 1 base from V and 8 bases from J, with 10 bases in between. There are 12 residues in the CDR3. The CDR3 spells CAWSDGLPTQYF. The CDR3 bases are TGTGCCTGGAGTGACGGACTACCTACGCAGTATTTT.

Written as DNA, the CDR3 is TGTGCCAGCAGTATAGGTTCTCTAGCTTTCTTT. This gives the protein CASSIGSLAFF. The genes are TRBV6-5 and TRBJ1-1; the D is unclear. The CDR3 contains 11 residues. Germline assignment: CDR1 MNHEY and CDR2 SVGAGI. Between the trimmed V and J ends, which lost 5 bases and 10 bases, there was a span of 11 bases.

J is TRBJ2-7 and V is TRBV4-1; D may be TRBD1 (6 bases). With 1 base removed from V and 2 bases from J, the gap between germline ends came to 18 bases. The CDR3 extends over 17 amino acids. Germline V lookup: CDR1 MGHRA, CDR2 YSYEKL. CDR3 loop: CASSQVTLQGSTYEQYF. In nucleotides, the CDR3 is TGCGCCAGCAGCCAAGTGACGCTACAGGGTTCAACCTACGAGCAGTACTTC.

This clone came up once. This chain joins TRBV5-1 and TRBJ1-4, with D perhaps TRBD1 (6 bases). Trimming removed 7 bases from V and 3 bases from J, with 13 bases in between. Germline CDR1 reads SGHRS; CDR2 reads YFSETQ. The CDR3 covers 14 residues. The CDR3 loop is CASRKGGSNEKLFF. CDR3 coding DNA: TGCGCCAGCCGTAAAGGGGGTTCTAATGAAAAACTGTTTTTT.

The chain couples TRBV11-2 to TRBJ2-5; no firm D call. Germline V gene sequence: CDR1 SGHAT, CDR2 FQNNGV. V was trimmed by 1 base and J by 0 bases, leaving 15 bases between them. CDR3 size: 17 residues. The CDR3 DNA follows: TGTGCCAGCAGCTTAGTCGGCCCCACGGTGTACCAAGAGACCCAGTACTTC. Its protein is CASSLVGPTVYQETQYF.

This chain uses TRBV7-9 with TRBJ1-1, with 8 bases lining up with TRBD1. Looked up from germline, CDR1 is SEHNR and CDR2 is FQNEAQ (reference sequence). V dropped 5 bases and J dropped 3; count of bases not matched to a gene: 8. The CDR3 covers 15 residues. CDR3 sequence: CASSLRQGTDTEAFF. The CDR3 bases are TGTGCCAGCAGCCTACGACAGGGGACGGACACTGAAGCTTTCTTT.